This T cell receptor beta chain derives from a study of monozygotic twins with inflammatory bowel disease. Overall study results and limits: The existence of one strong signal or clonotype linked to IBD lacked support. Varied immunosuppressive treatments among patients may have increased repertoire variability. With inverse Simpson as the measure, TCRbeta diversity was lower in IBD patients than in healthy co-twins.

A word on this clonotype: Its target is not known.

Germline V gene lookup returns CDR1 MNHNS and CDR2 SASEGT. The CDR3 has 19 residues. TCRdb reprocessed the 5' RACE reads and stores each CDR3 protein as one record, lacking DNA. The sample table sets out 150,000 to 200,000 distinct CDR3 sequences. This chain joins TRBV6-1 and TRBJ2-3; the D gene TCRdb calls, TRBD2, cannot be checked with no DNA. The specimen was blood. The receptor's source is a human donor with ulcerative colitis or Crohn's disease, or a healthy co-twin of an affected twin (not recorded which). This chain's CDR3 is CASEGGLAGAGPSTDTQYF.